A selection of T cell receptor beta chains follows, all from one sample in a study of control samples from healthy donors and cancer patients. Measured with immunoSEQ multiplex PCR; TCRdb has only the in-frame clones, and not every one. Found here are about 160,000 clones, roughly 94% of them singletons; the top ten hold 12% to 15%. Sequenced input: PBMCs. Source of these receptors: a man in his 60s with colorectal cancer. CDR3s include the opening cysteine and the closing phenylalanine or tryptophan. The D gene is left open where the match is weak. Only part of the rows carry a size: once, few, many, or a class if the clone is expanded.

v_gene: TRBV5-1
d_gene: .
abundance: .
j_gene: TRBJ1-2
CDR3aa: CASSFSGYGYTF
CDR3nt: TGCGCCAGCAGCTTTAGTGGCTATGGCTACACCTTC

v_gene: TRBV5-1
d_gene: .
abundance: .
j_gene: TRBJ2-5
CDR3aa: CASSSGWKETQYF
CDR3nt: TGCGCCAGCAGCTCGGGATGGAAAGAGACCCAGTACTTC

v_gene: TRBV6-6
d_gene: .
abundance: .
j_gene: TRBJ1-1
CDR3aa: CASSSSTGVMGAEAFF
CDR3nt: .

v_gene: TRBV12-3/TRBV12-4
d_gene: .
abundance: once
j_gene: TRBJ2-1
CDR3aa: CASSLTNYNEQFF
CDR3nt: TGTGCCAGCAGTTTGACTAATTACAATGAGCAGTTCTTC

v_gene: TRBV11-2
d_gene: .
abundance: few
j_gene: TRBJ1-5
CDR3aa: CAVAGQGKSNQPQHF
CDR3nt: TGTGCCGTAGCCGGGCAGGGGAAGAGCAATCAGCCCCAGCATTTT

v_gene: TRBV12-3/TRBV12-4
d_gene: .
abundance: .
j_gene: TRBJ2-1
CDR3aa: CASSFGGYGEQFF
CDR3nt: TGTGCCAGCAGTTTCGGTGGGTACGGGGAGCAGTTCTTC

v_gene: TRBV18
d_gene: .
abundance: .
j_gene: TRBJ2-2
CDR3aa: CASSPPPPGELFF
CDR3nt: TGTGCCAGCTCACCACCCCCCCCCGGGGAGCTGTTTTTT

v_gene: TRBV5-5
d_gene: TRBD1
abundance: .
j_gene: TRBJ1-2
CDR3aa: CASSGTANYGYTF
CDR3nt: TGTGCCAGCAGCGGGACAGCTAACTATGGCTACACCTTC

v_gene: TRBV27
d_gene: TRBD1
abundance: .
j_gene: TRBJ2-7
CDR3aa: CASSRGQGREQYF
CDR3nt: TGTGCCAGCAGCCGGGGACAGGGGAGGGAGCAGTACTTC

v_gene: TRBV2
d_gene: .
abundance: .
j_gene: TRBJ2-7
CDR3aa: CASSEGGRKKGSYEQYF
CDR3nt: TGTGCCAGCAGTGAAGGGGGGCGCAAGAAAGGATCCTACGAGCAGTACTTC

v_gene: TRBV10-2
d_gene: .
abundance: once
j_gene: TRBJ1-2
CDR3aa: CASSEGQPGRINYGYTF
CDR3nt: TGCGCCAGCAGTGAGGGTCAACCGGGACGGATTAACTATGGCTACACCTTC

v_gene: TRBV4-1
d_gene: .
abundance: .
j_gene: TRBJ2-7
CDR3aa: CASSQTPGFSYEQYF
CDR3nt: TGCGCCAGCAGCCAAACCCCCGGATTCTCCTACGAGCAGTACTTC

v_gene: TRBV5-5
d_gene: TRBD2
abundance: .
j_gene: TRBJ2-2
CDR3aa: CASSSGTSFRIRHGELFF
CDR3nt: TGTGCCAGCAGCTCCGGGACTAGCTTCCGTATTCGTCACGGGGAGCTGTTTTTT

v_gene: TRBV18
d_gene: .
abundance: .
j_gene: TRBJ1-4
CDR3aa: CASSPSTVLWGEKLFF
CDR3nt: TGTGCCAGCTCACCCAGTACAGTCCTGTGGGGTGAAAAACTGTTTTTT

v_gene: TRBV5-4
d_gene: TRBD2
abundance: .
j_gene: TRBJ2-3
CDR3aa: CASSPGLASTDTQYF
CDR3nt: TGTGCCAGCAGCCCAGGACTAGCCTCCACAGATACGCAGTATTTT

v_gene: TRBV7-6
d_gene: TRBD1
abundance: .
j_gene: TRBJ1-1
CDR3aa: CASSLEGQITEAFF
CDR3nt: TGTGCCAGCAGCTTAGAGGGACAGATAACTGAAGCTTTCTTT

v_gene: TRBV12-3/TRBV12-4
d_gene: TRBD1
abundance: .
j_gene: TRBJ1-3
CDR3aa: CASSPTGGYTIYF
CDR3nt: TGTGCCAGCAGTCCTACAGGGGGCTACACCATATATTTT

v_gene: TRBV2
d_gene: TRBD1
abundance: .
j_gene: TRBJ1-6
CDR3aa: CASNEGQGANSPLHF
CDR3nt: TGTGCCAGCAACGAGGGACAGGGCGCGAATTCACCCCTCCACTTT

v_gene: TRBV6-2/TRBV6-3
d_gene: .
abundance: .
j_gene: TRBJ1-6
CDR3aa: CASSGPDSPLHF
CDR3nt: TGTGCCAGCAGCGGACCCGATTCACCCCTCCACTTT

v_gene: TRBV4-1
d_gene: .
abundance: .
j_gene: TRBJ1-2
CDR3aa: CASSQEQGGTNYGYTF
CDR3nt: TGCGCCAGCAGCCAAGAGCAGGGAGGAACTAACTATGGCTACACCTTC

v_gene: TRBV30
d_gene: TRBD1
abundance: .
j_gene: TRBJ2-6
CDR3aa: CAWTGGYGANVLTF
CDR3nt: TGTGCCTGGACAGGGGGTTATGGGGCCAACGTCCTGACTTTC

v_gene: TRBV2
d_gene: TRBD2
abundance: .
j_gene: TRBJ2-1
CDR3aa: CASIRSGTSGSYNEQFF
CDR3nt: TGTGCCAGCATTCGATCCGGGACTAGCGGCTCCTACAATGAGCAGTTCTTC

v_gene: TRBV19
d_gene: .
abundance: .
j_gene: TRBJ1-1
CDR3aa: CASTPGVGRKTEAFF
CDR3nt: TGTGCCAGTACCCCAGGGGTCGGCCGAAAAACTGAAGCTTTCTTT

v_gene: TRBV28
d_gene: .
abundance: .
j_gene: TRBJ1-1
CDR3aa: CASRPRGTKNTEAFF
CDR3nt: TGTGCCAGCAGACCCCGAGGTACAAAGAACACTGAAGCTTTCTTT

v_gene: TRBV30
d_gene: .
abundance: once
j_gene: TRBJ2-7
CDR3aa: CAWSVGRRWQGNYEQYF
CDR3nt: TGTGCCTGGAGTGTAGGTAGACGGTGGCAGGGGAATTACGAGCAGTACTTC

v_gene: TRBV9
d_gene: TRBD1
abundance: once
j_gene: TRBJ1-1
CDR3aa: CASSVRTGGTEAFF
CDR3nt: TGTGCCAGCAGCGTCCGGACAGGGGGCACTGAAGCTTTCTTT